This T cell receptor beta chain was recorded in a study of blood T cell repertoires in COVID-19. Across the study: From the United States, Italy and Spain came samples of acute and convalescent COVID-19. In each case, the material was cDNA or gDNA derived from T cells, B-cell-depleted T cells, or PBMCs.

This CDR3 comprises 14 residues. V was cut by 2 bases and J by 4 bases, with 10 bases left in between. Germline V gives CDR1 SNHLY, CDR2 FYNNEI. Participants were aged roughly 18 to 100 years from roughly 25 US areas. Clinical histories supplied by participants themselves formed the basis of cohort assignment. Method: immunoSEQ multiplex PCR; TCRdb's copy keeps in-frame clones and lacks some. The table records around 450,000 clones, about 85% of them present only once. The chain carries TRBV2 and TRBJ2-3; D not resolved. This TCR came from a young woman with acute COVID-19. The sequenced sample was PBMCs or T cells enriched from blood (not recorded which). The CDR3 protein is CASSEFWAADTQYF. CDR3 nucleotide sequence: TGTGCCAGCAGTGAATTCTGGGCTGCAGATACGCAGTATTTT. The whole variable domain, remainder taken from reference TRBV2 and TRBJ2-3, is EPEVTQTPSHQVTQMGQEVILRCVPISNHLYFYWYRQILGQKVEFLVSFYNNEISEKSEIFDDQFSVERPDGSNFTLKIRSTKLEDSAMYFCASSEFWAADTQYFGPGTRLTVL.